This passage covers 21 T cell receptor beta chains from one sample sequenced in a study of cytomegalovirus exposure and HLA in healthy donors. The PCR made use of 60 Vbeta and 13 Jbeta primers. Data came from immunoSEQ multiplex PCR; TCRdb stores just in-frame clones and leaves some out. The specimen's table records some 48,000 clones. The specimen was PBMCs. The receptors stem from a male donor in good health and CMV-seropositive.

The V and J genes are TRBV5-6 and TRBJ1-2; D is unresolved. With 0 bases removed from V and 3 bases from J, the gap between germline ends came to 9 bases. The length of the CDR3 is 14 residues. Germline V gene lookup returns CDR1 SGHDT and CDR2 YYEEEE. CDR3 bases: TGTGCCAGCAGCTTGGGGAGGACTGACTATGGCTACACCTTC. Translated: CASSLGRTDYGYTF.

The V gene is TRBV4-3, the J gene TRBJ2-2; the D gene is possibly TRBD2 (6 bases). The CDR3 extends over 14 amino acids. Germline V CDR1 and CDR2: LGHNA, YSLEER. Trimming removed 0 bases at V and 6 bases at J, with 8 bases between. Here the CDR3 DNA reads TGCGCCAGCAGCCAAGATGGGGGGTCCGGGGAGCTGTTTTTT. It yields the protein CASSQDGGSGELFF.

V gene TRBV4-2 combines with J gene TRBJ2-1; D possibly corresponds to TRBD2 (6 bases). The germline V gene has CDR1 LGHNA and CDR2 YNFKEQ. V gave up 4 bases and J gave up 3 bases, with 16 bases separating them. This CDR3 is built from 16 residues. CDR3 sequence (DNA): TGTGCCAGCAGCCGGGAAGGACGGGGGAGCTACAATGAGCAGTTCTTC. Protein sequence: CASSREGRGSYNEQFF.

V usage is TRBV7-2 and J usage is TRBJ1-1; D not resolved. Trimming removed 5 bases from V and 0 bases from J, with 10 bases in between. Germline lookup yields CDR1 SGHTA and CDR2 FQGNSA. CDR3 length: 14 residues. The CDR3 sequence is CASSQRSMNTEAFF. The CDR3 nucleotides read TGTGCCAGCAGCCAACGGAGCATGAACACTGAAGCTTTCTTT. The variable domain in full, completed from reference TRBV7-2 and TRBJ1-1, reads GAGVSQSPSNKVTEKGKDVELRCDPISGHTALYWYRQSLGQGLEFLIYFQGNSAPDKSGLPSDRFSAERTGGSVSTLTIQRTQQEDSAVYLCASSQRSMNTEAFFGQGTRLTVV.

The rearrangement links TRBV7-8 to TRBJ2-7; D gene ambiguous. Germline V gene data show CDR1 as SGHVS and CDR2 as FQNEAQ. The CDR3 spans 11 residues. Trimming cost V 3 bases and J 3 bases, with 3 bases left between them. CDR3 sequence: CASSLRYEQYF. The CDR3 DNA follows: TGTGCCAGCAGCTTGCGCTACGAGCAGTACTTC.

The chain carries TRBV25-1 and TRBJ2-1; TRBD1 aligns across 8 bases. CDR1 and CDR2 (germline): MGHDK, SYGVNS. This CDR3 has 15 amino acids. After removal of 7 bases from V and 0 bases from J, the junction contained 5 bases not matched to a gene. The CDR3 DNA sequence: TGTGCCAGCACCAGAACAGGGGGCTCCTACAATGAGCAGTTCTTC. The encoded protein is CASTRTGGSYNEQFF.

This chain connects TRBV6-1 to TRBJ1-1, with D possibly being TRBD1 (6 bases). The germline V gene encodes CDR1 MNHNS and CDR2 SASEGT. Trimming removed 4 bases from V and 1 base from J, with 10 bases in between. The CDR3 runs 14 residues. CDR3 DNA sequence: TGTGCCAGCAGTGGCTTACAGGGGAACACTGAAGCTTTCTTT. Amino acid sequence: CASSGLQGNTEAFF.

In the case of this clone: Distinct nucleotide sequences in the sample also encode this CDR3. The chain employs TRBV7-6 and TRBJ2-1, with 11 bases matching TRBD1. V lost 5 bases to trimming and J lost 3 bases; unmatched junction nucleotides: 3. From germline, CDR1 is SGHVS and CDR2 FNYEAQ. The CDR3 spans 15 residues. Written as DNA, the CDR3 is TGTGCCAGCAGCAGGGGACAGGGGGACTACAATGAGCAGTTCTTC. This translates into CASSRGQGDYNEQFF.

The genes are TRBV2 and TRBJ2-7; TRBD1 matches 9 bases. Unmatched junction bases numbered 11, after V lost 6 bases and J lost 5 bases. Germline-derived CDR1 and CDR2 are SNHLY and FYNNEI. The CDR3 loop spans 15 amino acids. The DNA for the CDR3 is TGTGCCAGCAGGGCTCCGGGACAGGGCGCAGACGAGCAGTACTTC. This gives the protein CASRAPGQGADEQYF. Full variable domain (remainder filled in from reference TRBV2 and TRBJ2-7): EPEVTQTPSHQVTQMGQEVILRCVPISNHLYFYWYRQILGQKVEFLVSFYNNEISEKSEIFDDQFSVERPDGSNFTLKIRSTKLEDSAMYFCASRAPGQGADEQYFGPGTRLTVT.

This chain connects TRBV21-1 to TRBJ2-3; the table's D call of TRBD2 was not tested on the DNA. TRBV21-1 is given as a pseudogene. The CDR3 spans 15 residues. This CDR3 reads CATGGSGGITDTQYF. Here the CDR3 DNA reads TGTGCCACCGGGGGCAGCGGGGGCATCACAGATACGCAGTATTTT.

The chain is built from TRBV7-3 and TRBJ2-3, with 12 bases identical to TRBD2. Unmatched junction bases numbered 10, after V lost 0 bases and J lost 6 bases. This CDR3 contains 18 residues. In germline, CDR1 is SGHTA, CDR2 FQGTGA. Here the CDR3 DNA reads TGTGCCAGCAGCTTAACTCTGGCTAGCGGGGGGGCCATGGATACGCAGTATTTT. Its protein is CASSLTLASGGAMDTQYF.

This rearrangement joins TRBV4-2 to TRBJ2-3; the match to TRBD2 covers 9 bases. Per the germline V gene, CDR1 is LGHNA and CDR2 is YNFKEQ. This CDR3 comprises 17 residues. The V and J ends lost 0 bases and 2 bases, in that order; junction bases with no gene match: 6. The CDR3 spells CASSQDGAGGLTDTQYF. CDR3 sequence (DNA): TGTGCCAGCAGCCAAGATGGGGCGGGGGGGCTCACAGATACGCAGTATTTT.

The DNA for the CDR3 is TGTGCCAGCAGTTACTCGCTACAAGTAGCGAACACTGAAGCTTTCTTT. It specifies CASSYSLQVANTEAFF. The chain has TRBV6-6 and TRBJ1-1; D is ambiguous. The CDR3 spans 16 residues. V was clipped by 0 bases and J by 1 base, with 12 bases between them. Germline V lookup: CDR1 MNHNY, CDR2 SVGAGI (reference sequence).

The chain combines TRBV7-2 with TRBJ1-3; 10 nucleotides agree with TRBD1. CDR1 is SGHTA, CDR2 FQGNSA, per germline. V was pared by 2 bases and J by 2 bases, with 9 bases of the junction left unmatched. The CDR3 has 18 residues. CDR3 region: CASSLNPGQGRTGNTIYF. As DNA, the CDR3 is TGTGCCAGCAGCTTAAACCCGGGACAGGGGAGGACTGGAAACACCATATATTTT.

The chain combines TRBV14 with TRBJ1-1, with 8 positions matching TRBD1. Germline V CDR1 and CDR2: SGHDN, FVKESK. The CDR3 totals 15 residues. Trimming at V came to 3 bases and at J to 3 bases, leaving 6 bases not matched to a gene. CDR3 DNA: TGTGCCAGCAGCCATGCAGGGGGCAGGTACACTGAAGCTTTCTTT. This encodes CASSHAGGRYTEAFF.

CDR3 bases: TGTGCCAGCCGGGCGGGACACACCGGGGAGCTGTTTTTT. Protein product: CASRAGHTGELFF. The chain is built from TRBV7-3 and TRBJ2-2, with D perhaps TRBD2 (6 bases). The germline gives CDR1 SGHTA, CDR2 FQGTGA. The CDR3 runs to 13 residues. Trimming took 8 bases from V and 3 from J, leaving 10 bases between them.

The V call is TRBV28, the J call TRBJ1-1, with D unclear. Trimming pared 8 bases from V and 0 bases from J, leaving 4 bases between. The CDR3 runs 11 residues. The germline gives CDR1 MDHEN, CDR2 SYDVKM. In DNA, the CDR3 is TGTGCCAGCCGTCTGAACACTGAAGCTTTCTTT. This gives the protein CASRLNTEAFF.

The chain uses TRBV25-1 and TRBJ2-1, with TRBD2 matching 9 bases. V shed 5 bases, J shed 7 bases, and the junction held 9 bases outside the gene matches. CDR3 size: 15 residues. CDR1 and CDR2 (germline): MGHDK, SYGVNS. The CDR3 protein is CASSKIAGARNEQFF. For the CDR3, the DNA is TGTGCCAGCAGTAAGATAGCGGGGGCTCGGAATGAGCAGTTCTTC.

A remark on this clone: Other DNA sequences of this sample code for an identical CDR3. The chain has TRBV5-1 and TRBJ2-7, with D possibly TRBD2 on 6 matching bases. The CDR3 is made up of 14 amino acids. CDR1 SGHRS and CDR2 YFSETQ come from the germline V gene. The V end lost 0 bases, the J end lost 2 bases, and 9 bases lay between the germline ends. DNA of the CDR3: TGCGCCAGCAGCTTGGCCGGGGGAACCTACGAGCAGTACTTC. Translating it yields CASSLAGGTYEQYF.

CDR3 protein: CASRLDWRNYGYTF. The DNA for the CDR3 is TGTGCAAGTCGCTTAGACTGGCGGAACTATGGCTACACCTTC. V is TRBV12-2 and J is TRBJ1-2. TRBV12-2 corresponds to a pseudogene. This CDR3 comprises 14 residues.

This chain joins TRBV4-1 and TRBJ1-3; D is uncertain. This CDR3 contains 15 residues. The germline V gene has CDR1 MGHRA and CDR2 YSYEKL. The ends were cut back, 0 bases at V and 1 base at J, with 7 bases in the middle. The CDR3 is CASSQERGSGNTIYF. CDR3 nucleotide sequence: TGCGCCAGCAGCCAAGAGCGCGGGTCTGGAAACACCATATATTTT.